This entry lists 25 T cell receptor beta chains sequenced from one sample in a study of shared clonotypes between healthy human individuals. Naive CD8 cells lacked CD45RO, underwent positive selection for CCR7 and left out terminally differentiated effector memory CD45RA+ cells. Method: immunoSEQ multiplex PCR; TCRdb's copy keeps in-frame clones and lacks some. This table has approximately 720,000 clones, 92% appearing once. Specimen: naive CD8+ T cells sorted from blood. The receptors stem from a man in his thirties or forties in good health.

This chain links TRBV27 with TRBJ2-7, with D tentatively TRBD2 (5 bases). The CDR3 extends over 14 amino acids. CDR1 is MNHEY, CDR2 SMNVEV, per germline (reference sequence). Trimming removed 0 bases from V and 5 bases from J, with 11 bases in between. This chain's CDR3 is CASSLSTSGDEQYF. CDR3 sequence (DNA): TGTGCCAGCAGTTTATCGACCAGCGGCGACGAGCAGTACTTC.

This chain connects TRBV19 to TRBJ2-7; possibly TRBD2 for D (5 bases). Germline V gives CDR1 LNHDA, CDR2 SQIVND (reference sequence). V lost 7 bases and J 4 bases, leaving 17 bases between the germline ends. The CDR3 loop spans 14 amino acids. The CDR3 here is CASTLGPGDYEQYF. In DNA form, the CDR3 reads TGTGCCAGTACCCTCGGCCCCGGGGATTACGAGCAGTACTTC.

The chain links TRBV7-9 to TRBJ2-1; possibly TRBD2 for D (5 bases). Trimming shortened V by 2 bases and J by 12 bases, and 26 bases separated the two germline ends. From germline, CDR1 is SEHNR and CDR2 FQNEAQ (reference sequence). The CDR3 contains 17 residues. The CDR3 bases are TGTGCCAGCAGCTTACGGTCGTTGGGTAGCGTGGGCACTTGGCAGTTCTTC. Translation gives CASSLRSLGSVGTWQFF.

The genes are TRBV27 and TRBJ2-1; no definite D call. CDR3 length equals 12 residues. V shed 5 bases and J shed 9 bases, with 11 bases lying between them. Germline assignment: CDR1 MNHEY and CDR2 SMNVEV (reference sequence). CDR3 sequence reads: CASSQLIGEQFF. The DNA for the CDR3 is TGTGCCAGCAGTCAGCTTATCGGTGAGCAGTTCTTC.

This chain joins TRBV5-1 and TRBJ2-7; D is possibly TRBD1 or TRBD2 (5 bases each). V was shortened by 0 bases and J by 5 bases, with 12 bases between the two germline ends. Germline loops: CDR1 SGHRS, CDR2 YFSETQ. This CDR3 has 14 residues. DNA for the CDR3: TGCGCCAGCAGCTTGGAAGGGACCATGGACGAGCAGTACTTC. Translation: CASSLEGTMDEQYF.

The chain combines TRBV5-5 with TRBJ2-7; D is possibly TRBD1 (6 bases). CDR1 is SGHKS, CDR2 YYEKEE, per germline (reference sequence). V was trimmed by 6 bases and J by 5 bases, leaving 12 bases between them. This CDR3 is 12 amino acids long. CDR3 sequence (DNA): TGTGCCAGCAAGGGGGAAGGCGACGAGCAGTACTTC. It codes for CASKGEGDEQYF.

The chain is built from TRBV27 and TRBJ2-3; a possible D gene is TRBD2 (6 bases). The CDR3 is 16 amino acids. V was clipped by 6 bases and J by 0 bases, with 16 bases between them. Germline V CDR1 and CDR2: MNHEY, SMNVEV (reference sequence). The CDR3 sequence: CASRTLAATSTDTQYF. Written as DNA, the CDR3 is TGTGCCAGCAGGACCTTAGCGGCCACAAGCACAGATACGCAGTATTTT.

The chain employs TRBV27 and TRBJ2-7; 9 nucleotides agree with TRBD1. Germline values: CDR1 MNHEY, CDR2 SMNVEV (reference sequence). Trimming removed 4 bases from V and 2 bases from J; junction bases left unmatched: 6. The CDR3 spans 15 residues. The CDR3 is CASSSWTGEAYEQYF. The DNA of the CDR3 is TGTGCCAGCAGTTCATGGACAGGGGAGGCCTACGAGCAGTACTTC.

The J gene is TRBJ1-3, the V gene TRBV10-3, with unresolved D. Trimming cost V 3 bases and J 9 bases, with 12 bases left between them. The CDR3 is made up of 13 amino acids. The V gene's germline CDR1 is ENHRY and CDR2 SYGVKD. CDR3 region: CAISDAFEATIYF. CDR3 nucleotide sequence: TGTGCCATCAGTGACGCGTTCGAGGCCACCATATATTTT.

Note on this clone: The sample contains more than one DNA sequence encoding this CDR3. The chain employs TRBV27 and TRBJ2-5; D ambiguous. The V end lost 3 bases, the J end lost 4 bases, and 9 bases lay between the germline ends. The CDR3 has 13 residues. CDR1 is MNHEY, CDR2 SMNVEV, per germline (reference sequence). CDR3 in DNA: TGTGCCAGCAGTTTTCTGGGCGGAGAGACCCAGTACTTC. It encodes CASSFLGGETQYF.

For this clone: A junction boundary mismatches the germline segment, possibly from a read error. V is TRBV7-9 and J is TRBJ1-1; D is unresolved. Germline V gene sequence: CDR1 SEHNR, CDR2 FQNEAQ (reference sequence). This CDR3 is 14 amino acids long. CDR3 nucleotides: TGTGCCGGCAGCTTACATGGGGAGATGGCTGAAGCTTTCTTT. The encoded protein is CAGSLHGEMAEAFF.

CDR3 in amino acids: CASSYLGQGAGIDTQYF. CDR3 DNA sequence: TGTGCCAGCAGTTACCTGGGACAGGGGGCAGGTATAGATACGCAGTATTTT. The chain couples TRBV2 to TRBJ2-3, with 12 positions matching TRBD1. The germline V gene has CDR1 SNHLY and CDR2 FYNNEI. The trim removed 5 bases at V and 5 bases at J, leaving 11 bases unmatched. The CDR3 extends over 17 amino acids. Variable domain in full (rest from reference TRBV2 and TRBJ2-3): EPEVTQTPSHQVTQMGQEVILRCVPISNHLYFYWYRQILGQKVEFLVSFYNNEISEKSEIFDDQFSVERPDGSNFTLKIRSTKLEDSAMYFCASSYLGQGAGIDTQYFGPGTRLTVL.

The V call is TRBV27, the J call TRBJ2-7, with D possibly matching TRBD1 (5 bases). Germline loops: CDR1 MNHEY, CDR2 SMNVEV (reference sequence). This CDR3 contains 17 residues. V lost 7 bases and J 6 bases, leaving 28 bases between the germline ends. The CDR3 is CASIFVREQVPLREQYF. DNA for the CDR3: TGTGCCAGCATCTTCGTGCGCGAACAGGTTCCTCTTCGCGAGCAGTACTTC.

The chain is built from TRBV19 and TRBJ2-1; no clear D gene. Germline V gene lookup returns CDR1 LNHDA and CDR2 SQIVND (reference sequence). V lost 1 base and J lost 5, with 15 bases in between. The CDR3 is 16 residues long. This CDR3 reads CASSIAITHRHNEQFF. The CDR3 DNA reads TGTGCCAGTAGTATAGCCATAACCCATCGCCACAATGAGCAGTTCTTC.

The V and J genes are TRBV7-3 and TRBJ2-3; 10 bases line up with TRBD1. This CDR3 is 16 amino acids long. Trimming at V came to 5 bases and at J to 0 bases, leaving 5 bases not matched to a gene. In germline, CDR1 is SGHTA, CDR2 FQGTGA. The DNA of the CDR3 is TGTGCCAGCAGCGCACCGGGACAGGGGAGCACAGATACGCAGTATTTT. Translated: CASSAPGQGSTDTQYF.

The CDR3 loop is CAISVGVPYYEQYF. CDR3 DNA: TGTGCCATCAGTGTTGGGGTACCATATTACGAGCAGTACTTC. This chain links TRBV10-3 with TRBJ2-7, with no clear D. V dropped 4 bases and J dropped 4 bases, with 14 bases sitting between them. The germline gives CDR1 ENHRY, CDR2 SYGVKD. This CDR3 has 14 amino acids.

This chain connects TRBV11-2 to TRBJ2-7, with a weak D call TRBD2 (6 bases). The V gene's germline CDR1 is SGHAT and CDR2 FQNNGV. The CDR3 runs to 14 residues. Trimming took off 1 base at V and 3 bases at J, with 10 bases between the two ends. The CDR3 sequence: CASSLGGVGYEQYF. CDR3 nucleotide sequence: TGTGCCAGCAGCTTAGGCGGGGTAGGCTACGAGCAGTACTTC.

V usage is TRBV7-2 and J usage is TRBJ2-5; 8 bases are shared with TRBD2. The CDR3 covers 15 residues. V was pared by 5 bases and J by 3 bases, with 8 bases of the junction left unmatched. Germline assignment: CDR1 SGHTA and CDR2 FQGNSA. The CDR3 loop reads CASSAGGGREETQYF. The CDR3 DNA is TGTGCCAGCAGCGCCGGCGGGGGGCGGGAAGAGACCCAGTACTTC.

The chain recombines TRBV6-1 with TRBJ2-3; D ambiguous. Trimming left V 5 bases short and J 1 base short, with 13 bases between. Germline values: CDR1 MNHNS, CDR2 SASEGT. The CDR3 runs 15 residues. This CDR3 reads CASSSGTTRTDTQYF. CDR3 in DNA: TGTGCCAGCAGTTCGGGCACCACCCGCACAGATACGCAGTATTTT.

The chain has TRBV6-1 and TRBJ1-3; D is undetermined. From germline, CDR1 is MNHNS and CDR2 SASEGT. With 1 base removed from V and 6 bases from J, the gap between germline ends came to 7 bases. The length of the CDR3 is 13 residues. The CDR3 here is CASSEGIPNTIYF. The CDR3 DNA follows: TGTGCCAGCAGTGAAGGGATACCAAACACCATATATTTT.

The chain uses TRBV15 and TRBJ2-5; 9 positions agree with TRBD1. Germline V gene data show CDR1 as LNHNV and CDR2 as YYDKDF (reference sequence). The CDR3 contains 15 residues. J gave up 5 bases and V 4 bases, and 8 bases lay outside the gene matches. The chain's CDR3 is CATSIPQGAWETQYF. The CDR3 coding sequence is TGTGCCACCAGCATCCCACAGGGGGCGTGGGAGACCCAGTACTTC.

This clone was recorded once. This chain links TRBV7-9 with TRBJ2-5, with D maybe TRBD1 (6 bases). The CDR3 is made up of 16 amino acids. V was trimmed by 5 bases and J by 5 bases, leaving 21 bases between them. Germline CDR1 SEHNR, CDR2 FQNEAQ (reference sequence). DNA for the CDR3: TGTGCCAGCAGCCGATTTGGGCAGGGGATAGTGGAGACCCAGTACTTC. Protein sequence: CASSRFGQGIVETQYF. Full variable domain (rest looked up from reference TRBV7-9 and TRBJ2-5): DTGVSQNPRHKITKRGQNVTFRCDPISEHNRLYWYRQTLGQGPEFLTYFQNEAQLEKSRLLSDRFSAERPKGSFSTLEIQRTEQGDSAMYLCASSRFGQGIVETQYFGPGTRLLVL.

V gene TRBV4-1 combines with J gene TRBJ2-7, with D perhaps matching TRBD2 (5 bases). The germline V gene encodes CDR1 MGHRA and CDR2 YSYEKL. CDR3 length: 15 amino acids. The germline V and J ends were trimmed by 0 bases and 2 bases, with 11 bases remaining between them. The CDR3 reads CASSQDGSPTYEQYF. The CDR3 nucleotides read TGCGCCAGCAGCCAAGATGGGAGTCCAACCTACGAGCAGTACTTC.

The chain couples TRBV4-1 to TRBJ2-7; TRBD1 might be the D (5 bases). Germline CDR1 and CDR2: MGHRA and YSYEKL. The CDR3 totals 14 residues. Trimming took 1 base from V and 4 from J, leaving 11 bases between them. CDR3 nucleotide sequence: TGCGCCAGCAGCCAAGTTCAGGGTCGGTACGAGCAGTACTTC. Protein sequence: CASSQVQGRYEQYF.

Notes on this clone: This CDR3 is also generated by other DNA sequences in the sample. The chain carries TRBV29-1 and TRBJ1-1, with D uncertain. The CDR3 is 12 amino acids. CDR1 is SQVTM and CDR2 is ANQGSEA in the germline V gene. Trimming left V 4 bases short and J 1 base short, with 7 bases between. CDR3 sequence (DNA): TGCAGCGTTGTTACAGCGAACACTGAAGCTTTCTTT. It is translated as CSVVTANTEAFF. Full variable domain (missing parts from reference TRBV29-1 and TRBJ1-1): SAVISQKPSRDICQRGTSLTIQCQVDSQVTMMFWYRQQPGQSLTLIATANQGSEATYESGFVIDKFPISRPNLTFSTLTVSNMSPEDSSIYLCSVVTANTEAFFGQGTRLTVV.